This TCR beta chain was captured in a study of blood T cell repertoires in COVID-19. Study-wide context: Material from acute and convalescent COVID-19 was sourced from the United States, Italy and Spain.

The germline gives CDR1 SGHTA, CDR2 FQGNSA. The CDR3 runs to 15 residues. V was pared by 5 bases and J by 2 bases, with 14 bases between. Authors' data handling: Amplification with reference gene primers provided the estimates of nucleated cell counts. Measured with immunoSEQ multiplex PCR; TCRdb has only the in-frame clones, and not every one. V, J and clone size are taken as reported in that table, and D and trimming were inferred from the DNA itself. The sample holds about 130,000 clones, roughly 79% seen once. Sequencing input: peripheral blood. The sequence was collected from a woman aged 55-69 years with active or convalescent COVID-19. The V and J genes are TRBV7-2 and TRBJ2-3; D is perhaps TRBD2 (5 bases). The CDR3 DNA follows: TGTGCCAGCAGCGGATACCGGGGTTTCACAGATACGCAGTATTTT. As protein: CASSGYRGFTDTQYF.